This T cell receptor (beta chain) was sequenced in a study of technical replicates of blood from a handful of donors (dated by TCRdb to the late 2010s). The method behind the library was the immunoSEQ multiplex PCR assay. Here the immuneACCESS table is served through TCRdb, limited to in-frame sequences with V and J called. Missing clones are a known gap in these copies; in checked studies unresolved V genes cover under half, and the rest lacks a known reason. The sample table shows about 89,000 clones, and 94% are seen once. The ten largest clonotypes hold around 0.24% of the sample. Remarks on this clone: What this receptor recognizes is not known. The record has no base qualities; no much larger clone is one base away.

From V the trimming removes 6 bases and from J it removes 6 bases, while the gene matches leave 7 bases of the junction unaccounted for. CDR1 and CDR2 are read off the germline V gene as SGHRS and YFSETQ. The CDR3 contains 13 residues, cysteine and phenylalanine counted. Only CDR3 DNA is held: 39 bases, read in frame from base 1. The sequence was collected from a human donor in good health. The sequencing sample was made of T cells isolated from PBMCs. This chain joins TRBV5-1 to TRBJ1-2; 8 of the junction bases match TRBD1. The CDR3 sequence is CASNYRGIDGYTF. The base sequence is TGCGCCAGCAACTACAGGGGGATCGATGGCTACACCTTC. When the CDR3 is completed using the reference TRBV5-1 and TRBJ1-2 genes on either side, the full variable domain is KAGVTQTPRYLIKTRGQQVTLSCSPISGHRSVSWYQQTPGQGLQFLFEYFSETQRNKGNFPGRFSGRQFSNSRSEMNVSTLELGDSALYLCASNYRGIDGYTFGSGTRLTVV.